The source of this T cell receptor (beta chain) is a study of PD-1 blockade in classical Hodgkin lymphoma. CDR1 is SGHVS, CDR2 FQNEAQ, per germline. Trimming cost V 0 bases and J 8 bases; bases outside gene matches: 6. The CDR3 is 15 amino acids. Findings and limits, study-wide: Prior to therapy, complete responders displayed diversity much like that of newly diagnosed patients. Healthy donors reportedly exceeded newly diagnosed patients in baseline TCR diversity. The study found that TCR diversity rose significantly by C4D1 in CD4+ but not CD8+ cells.

This clone was seen a few times. The antigen is not known. All patients experienced relapse after autologous stem cell transplantation, and brentuximab vedotin exposure was variable. Assay: immunoSEQ multiplex PCR; the TCRdb copy retains only in-frame clones and omits some. In the table there are approximately 99,000 clones, 81% of which are singletons. The V and J genes are TRBV7-8 and TRBJ1-3; 8 bases line up with TRBD1. The receptor comes from a human donor with classical Hodgkin lymphoma. Sequences were derived from peripheral blood mononuclear cells (PBMCs), sampled before the second cycle of nivolumab. The CDR3 nucleotides read TGTGCCAGCAGCTTAGCGGTCCAGGGGGCGGACACCATATATTTT. Encoded protein: CASSLAVQGADTIYF.